Below, one T cell receptor (beta chain) is given with its context. Its antigen remains unidentified. This record belongs to a study of CD8 T cells in Susac syndrome. Study-wide findings and caveats: The study recognized that its TCR sequencing and HLA analysis covered a relatively small number of individuals.

CDR1 and CDR2 from the germline V gene are MNHEY and SMNVEV (reference sequence). The CDR3 loop spans 17 amino acids. V was clipped by 5 bases and J by 0 bases, with 14 bases between them. A quantity of roughly 0.5 to 1 ug RNA underwent reverse transcription using random hexamers. Amplification of TCR beta CDR3 was carried out by immunoSEQ multiplex PCR, which covered 54 Vbeta and 13 Jbeta segments. MiXCR was run by TCRdb on the immunoSEQ multiplex PCR reads, yielding one entry per CDR3 protein. The sample has roughly 200,000 distinct CDR3 sequences; approximately 94% are singletons. CD8+ and CD4+ T cells from blood underwent TCR beta sequencing. Through negative isolation, CD4+ and CD8+ T cells were obtained, while TEMRA cells were enriched using FACS.

The chain combines TRBV27 with TRBJ2-6; D uncertain. Material for sequencing was CD4+ T cells from PBMCs. The sequence came from a human donor in good health. In nucleotides, the CDR3 is TGTGCCAGCAGTCCCCGGACGCTAAGCTCTGGGGCCAACGTCCTGACTTTC. It yields the protein CASSPRTLSSGANVLTF.